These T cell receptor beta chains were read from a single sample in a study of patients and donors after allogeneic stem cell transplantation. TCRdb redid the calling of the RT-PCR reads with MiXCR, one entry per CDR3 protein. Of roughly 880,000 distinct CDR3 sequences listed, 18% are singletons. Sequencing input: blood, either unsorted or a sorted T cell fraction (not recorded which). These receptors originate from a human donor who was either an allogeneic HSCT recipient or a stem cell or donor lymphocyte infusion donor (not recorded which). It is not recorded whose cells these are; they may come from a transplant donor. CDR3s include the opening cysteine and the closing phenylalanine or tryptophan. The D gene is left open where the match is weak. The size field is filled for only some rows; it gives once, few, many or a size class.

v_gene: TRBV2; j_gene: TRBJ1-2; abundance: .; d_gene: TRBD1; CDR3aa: CATASTGHYGYTF; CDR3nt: TGTGCCACCGCCTCGACAGGGCACTATGGCTACACCTTC
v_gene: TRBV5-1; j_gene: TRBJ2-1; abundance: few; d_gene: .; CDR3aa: CASSFHLTDYNEQFF; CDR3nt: TGCGCCAGCAGCTTTCATTTGACGGACTACAATGAGCAGTTCTTC
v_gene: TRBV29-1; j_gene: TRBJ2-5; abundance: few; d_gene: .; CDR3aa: CSVDPGSGGTQYF; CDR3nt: TGCAGCGTTGATCCGGGGAGTGGGGGGACCCAGTACTTC
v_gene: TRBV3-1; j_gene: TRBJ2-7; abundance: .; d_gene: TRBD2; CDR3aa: CASSQGTSGRAVYEQYF; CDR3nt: TGTGCCAGCAGCCAAGGGACTAGCGGGAGGGCCGTTTATGAGCAGTACTTC
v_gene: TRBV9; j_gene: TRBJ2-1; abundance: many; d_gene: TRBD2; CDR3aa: CASKAGASGAYNEQFF; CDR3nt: TGTGCCAGCAAAGCCGGGGCTAGCGGGGCCTACAATGAGCAGTTCTTC
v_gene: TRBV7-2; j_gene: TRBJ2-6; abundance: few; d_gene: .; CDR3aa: CASSPAGPGANVLTF; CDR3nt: TGTGCCAGCAGCCCCGCAGGGCCTGGGGCCAACGTCCTGACTTTC
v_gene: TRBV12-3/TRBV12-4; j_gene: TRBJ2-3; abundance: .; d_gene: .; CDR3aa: CASSPPVWTVKSDTQYF; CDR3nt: TGTGCCAGCAGCCCTCCTGTGTGGACAGTCAAGAGCGATACGCAGTATTTT
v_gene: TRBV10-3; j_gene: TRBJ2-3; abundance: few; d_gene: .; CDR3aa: CAIRDTQTDTQYF; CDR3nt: TGTGCCATCAGGGACACCCAAACAGATACGCAGTATTTT
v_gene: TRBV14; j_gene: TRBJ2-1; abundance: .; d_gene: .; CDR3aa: CASSHDREQFF; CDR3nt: TGTGCCAGCAGCCACGACAGGGAGCAGTTCTTC
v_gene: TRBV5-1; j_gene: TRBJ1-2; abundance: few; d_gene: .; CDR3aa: CASRTIREGYGYTF; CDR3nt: TGCGCCAGCAGGACCATCAGGGAGGGCTATGGCTACACCTTC
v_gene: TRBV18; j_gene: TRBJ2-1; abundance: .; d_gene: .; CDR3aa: CAGLLGTGIHEQFF; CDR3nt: TGTGCCGGACTCCTGGGTACAGGTATACATGAGCAGTTCTTC
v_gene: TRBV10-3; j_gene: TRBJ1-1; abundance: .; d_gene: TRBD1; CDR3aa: CAIGGSRGRTEAFF; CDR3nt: TGTGCCATCGGTGGGAGCAGGGGGCGGACTGAAGCTTTCTTT
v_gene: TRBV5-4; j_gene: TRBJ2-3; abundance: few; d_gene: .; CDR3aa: CASSLGAVGGRTDTQYF; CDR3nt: TGTGCCAGCAGCTTGGGGGCGGTCGGGGGACGCACAGATACGCAGTATTTT
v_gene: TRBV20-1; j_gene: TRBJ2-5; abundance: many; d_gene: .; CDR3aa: CSAERETQYF; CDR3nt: TGCAGTGCTGAAAGGGAGACCCAGTACTTC
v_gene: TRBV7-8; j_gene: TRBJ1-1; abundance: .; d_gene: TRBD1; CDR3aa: CASSLVRQGRTEAFF; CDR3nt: TGTGCCAGCAGCTTGGTCAGACAGGGTCGGACTGAAGCTTTCTTT
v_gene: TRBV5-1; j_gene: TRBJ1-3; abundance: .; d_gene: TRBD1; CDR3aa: CASSLDRDRAGNTIYF; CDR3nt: TGCGCCAGCAGCTTGGACAGGGACAGGGCTGGAAACACCATATATTTT
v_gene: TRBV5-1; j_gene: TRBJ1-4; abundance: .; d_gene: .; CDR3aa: CALLVGSTEKLFF; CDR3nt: TGCGCCCTCCTGGTAGGGAGCACCGAAAAACTGTTTTTT
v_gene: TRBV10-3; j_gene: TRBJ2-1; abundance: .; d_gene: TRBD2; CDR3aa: CAISDRSGSFYNEQFF; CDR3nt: TGTGCCATCAGTGATAGAAGCGGGAGTTTCTACAATGAGCAGTTCTTC
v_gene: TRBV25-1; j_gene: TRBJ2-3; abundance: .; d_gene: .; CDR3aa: CASSGPDTNTDTQYF; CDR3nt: TGTGCCAGCAGTGGCCCGGACACGAACACAGATACGCAGTATTTT
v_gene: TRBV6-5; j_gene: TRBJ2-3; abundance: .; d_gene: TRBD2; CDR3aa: CASSYSGTSAYTQYF; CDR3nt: TGTGCCAGCAGTTACTCCGGGACTAGCGCATATACGCAGTATTTT
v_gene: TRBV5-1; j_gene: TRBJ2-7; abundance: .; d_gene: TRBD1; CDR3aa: CASSLTGTVWAEQYF; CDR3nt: TGCGCCAGCAGCCTTACCGGGACAGTTTGGGCCGAGCAGTACTTC
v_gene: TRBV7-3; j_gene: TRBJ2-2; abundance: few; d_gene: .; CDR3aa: CASSILPTGELFF; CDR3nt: TGTGCCAGCAGCATTTTGCCCACCGGGGAGCTGTTTTTT
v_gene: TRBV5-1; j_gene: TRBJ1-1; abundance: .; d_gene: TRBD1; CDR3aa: CASSLGQGATNTEAFF; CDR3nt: TGCGCCAGCAGCCTCGGACAGGGGGCTACCAACACTGAAGCTTTCTTT
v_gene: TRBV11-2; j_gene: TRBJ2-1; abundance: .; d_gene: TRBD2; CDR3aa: CASSKIAGEPGREQFF; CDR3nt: TGTGCCAGCAGTAAAATAGCGGGAGAGCCGGGCCGGGAGCAGTTCTTC
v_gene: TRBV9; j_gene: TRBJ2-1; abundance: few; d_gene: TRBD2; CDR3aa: CASSAAGGPRNEQFF; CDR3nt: TGTGCCAGCAGCGCAGCGGGGGGGCCACGAAATGAGCAGTTCTTC
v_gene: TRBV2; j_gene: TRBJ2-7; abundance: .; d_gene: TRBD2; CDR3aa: CASSENSGTRTYEQYF; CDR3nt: TGTGCCAGCAGTGAAAATTCTGGGACTAGAACCTACGAGCAGTACTTC
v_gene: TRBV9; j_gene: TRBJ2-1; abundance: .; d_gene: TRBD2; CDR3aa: CASSPGTSGYSYNEQFF; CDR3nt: TGTGCCAGCAGCCCAGGGACTAGCGGTTACTCCTACAATGAGCAGTTCTTC
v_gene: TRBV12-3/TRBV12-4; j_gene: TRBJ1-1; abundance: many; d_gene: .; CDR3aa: CASNLHSQTEAFF; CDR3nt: TGTGCCAGCAACCTTCATTCACAGACTGAAGCTTTCTTT
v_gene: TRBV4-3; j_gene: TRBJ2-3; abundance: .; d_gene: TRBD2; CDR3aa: CASSPRTSGGALPTDTQYF; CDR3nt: TGCGCCAGCAGCCCCCGGACTAGCGGGGGGGCCCTCCCTACAGATACGCAGTATTTT
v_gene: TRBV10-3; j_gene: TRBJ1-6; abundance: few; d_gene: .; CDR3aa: CAISPREWVDNSPLHF; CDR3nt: TGTGCCATCAGTCCCCGGGAATGGGTTGATAATTCACCCCTCCACTTT
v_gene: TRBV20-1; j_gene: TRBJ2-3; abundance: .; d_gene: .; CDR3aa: CSARDRRGYTDTQYF; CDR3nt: TGCAGTGCTAGAGATAGGAGGGGGTACACAGATACGCAGTATTTT
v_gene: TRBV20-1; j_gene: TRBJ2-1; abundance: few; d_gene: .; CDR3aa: CSAKSRNSYNEQFF; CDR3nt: TGCAGTGCTAAGTCAAGGAACTCCTACAATGAGCAGTTCTTC
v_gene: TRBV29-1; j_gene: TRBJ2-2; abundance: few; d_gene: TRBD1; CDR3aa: CSGQGAATGELFF; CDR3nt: TGCAGCGGGCAGGGGGCGGCGACCGGGGAGCTGTTTTTT